This T cell receptor (beta chain) is drawn from a study of radiotherapy plus CTLA-4 blockade in lung cancer. Study context: Of all patients, approximately 17% responded objectively and approximately 30% showed disease control. Study-level findings and limits: Subsequent to radiotherapy plus ipilimumab, tumor-derived TCR clones underwent expansion in blood. It was early blood T cell clone dynamics, with interferon-beta, that reportedly best predicted response.

Trimming removed 1 base from V and 0 bases from J; junction bases left unmatched: 9. Germline-derived CDR1 and CDR2 are GTSNPN and SVGIG (reference sequence). This CDR3 has 16 amino acids. Measured with immunoSEQ multiplex PCR; TCRdb has only the in-frame clones, and not every one. The repertoire holds tens of thousands of clones, with about 85% as singletons. Worth noting for this clone: The antigen is undetermined.

The TCR originated in a human donor with non-small cell lung cancer who had a complete response to radiotherapy plus ipilimumab. This rearrangement joins TRBV30 to TRBJ2-7, with 7 bases that match TRBD1. Here the sequenced sample was peripheral blood, taken from a patient treated with radiotherapy plus ipilimumab. The CDR3 coding sequence is TGTGCCTGGAGTGGGGGTCGGGACAGAAGCTCCTACGAGCAGTACTTC. Translated, it gives CAWSGGRDRSSYEQYF. Looking up the rest from reference TRBV30 and TRBJ2-7 gives the full variable domain: SQTIHQWPATLVQPVGSPLSLECTVEGTSNPNLYWYRQAAGRGLQLLFYSVGIGQISSEVPQNLSASRPQDRQFILSSKKLLLSDSGFYLCAWSGGRDRSSYEQYFGPGTRLTVT.